This TCR beta chain was sequenced during a study of response to subunit inactivated influenza vaccine. Study-level findings and limits: New T cells are recruited in small numbers by each seasonal influenza vaccination, according to the authors' suggestion.

On this clonotype: Its antigen is as yet unknown.

Each CDR3 protein gets one entry after TCRdb re-called the RT-PCR reads with MiXCR. Among some 500,000 distinct CDR3 sequences listed, about 25% were seen once. This CDR3 is built from 15 residues. Germline loops: CDR1 SGHTA, CDR2 FQGNSA. V gave up 1 base and J gave up 4 bases, with 12 bases separating them. This TCR was sampled from a middle-aged man who received an inactivated influenza vaccine. This chain connects TRBV7-2 to TRBJ2-3; D call uncertain. The sequencing used CD4+ T cells sorted from PBMCs, collected around 5 days after vaccination. This CDR3 is CASSLGNWYPDTQYF. The CDR3 DNA sequence: TGTGCCAGCAGCTTAGGGAACTGGTACCCAGATACGCAGTATTTT. The whole variable domain, remainder taken from reference TRBV7-2 and TRBJ2-3, is GAGVSQSPSNKVTEKGKDVELRCDPISGHTALYWYRQSLGQGLEFLIYFQGNSAPDKSGLPSDRFSAERTGGSVSTLTIQRTQQEDSAVYLCASSLGNWYPDTQYFGPGTRLTVL.